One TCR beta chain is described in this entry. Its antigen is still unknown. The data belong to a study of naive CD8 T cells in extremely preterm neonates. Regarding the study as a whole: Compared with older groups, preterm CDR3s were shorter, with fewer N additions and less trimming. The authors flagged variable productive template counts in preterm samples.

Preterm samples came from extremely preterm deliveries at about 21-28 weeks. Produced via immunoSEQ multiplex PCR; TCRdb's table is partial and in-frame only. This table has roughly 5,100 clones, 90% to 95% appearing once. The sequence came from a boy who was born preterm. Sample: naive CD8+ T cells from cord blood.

This CDR3 is CASRTGYEQYF. CDR3 sequence (DNA): TGTGCCAGCAGGACAGGGTACGAGCAGTACTTC. The chain is built from TRBV6-5 and TRBJ2-7, with 7 bases identical to TRBD1. The CDR3 is 11 residues long. Germline-derived CDR1 and CDR2 are MNHEY and SVGAGI. Losses at the gene ends were 6 bases for V and 4 bases for J; bases not matched to a gene: 0.